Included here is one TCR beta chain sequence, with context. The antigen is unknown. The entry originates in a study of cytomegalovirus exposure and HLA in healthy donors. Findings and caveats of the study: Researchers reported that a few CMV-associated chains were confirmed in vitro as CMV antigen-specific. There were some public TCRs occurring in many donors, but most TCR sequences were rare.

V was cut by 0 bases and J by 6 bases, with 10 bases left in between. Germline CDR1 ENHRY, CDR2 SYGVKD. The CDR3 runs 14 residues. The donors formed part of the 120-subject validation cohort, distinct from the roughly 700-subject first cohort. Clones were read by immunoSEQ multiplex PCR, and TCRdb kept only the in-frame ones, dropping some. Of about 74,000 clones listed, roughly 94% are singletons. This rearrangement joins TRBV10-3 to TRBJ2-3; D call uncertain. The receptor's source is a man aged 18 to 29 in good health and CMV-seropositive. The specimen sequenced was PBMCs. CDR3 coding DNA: TGTGCCATCAGTGAGTCCGAACTGCGGGATACGCAGTATTTT. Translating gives CAISESELRDTQYF.